This T cell receptor (beta chain) is from a study of T cell repertoires in urothelial bladder cancer (dated by TCRdb to the late 2010s). A note on the overall study: Of the roughly twelve resected lesions, three were clinical stage cT0, three were cTa, three were cT1, and three were cT2 or greater. In the study, clonality of the TCR repertoire in bladder tumors was compared against clonality in benign bladder inflammation. Roughly 13 resected bladder lesions, made up of urothelial carcinoma (UC+) and benign (UC-) specimens, were studied. Some twelve patients with bladder lesions who were undergoing transurethral resection were prospectively identified. Findings and caveats that apply to the study as a whole: The median percentage of tumor infiltrating lymphocytes was about 1.9% in carcinoma specimens and approximately 12% in benign specimens. Urothelial carcinoma specimens had a median of roughly 5,300 T cells, fewer than the median of 25,872 seen in benign specimens. A single T-cell clone reached up to about 17% of infiltrating lymphocytes in carcinoma specimens, compared with roughly 2.1% in benign specimens.

The CDR3 has 16 amino acids, counting the end cysteine and phenylalanine. Only the CDR3 DNA is retained, 48 bases long and in frame from the first base. The TCR beta chain CDR3 region was sequenced with the immunoSEQ assay. The authors' pipeline ran thus. For each specimen, T-cell fraction, clonal dominance and maximum TCR clone frequency were calculated. Not all clones reach the TCRdb copy of this immuneACCESS table, which keeps in-frame sequences only. Checked studies attribute under half of the gap to unresolved V genes and leave the rest unexplained. V and J calls and clone size are copied from that table; D and trimming were computed from the DNA. This sample gives about 9,000 clones in total; around 58% of them show up just once. Of the sample, around 32% falls within the top ten clones. This clone came up a few times. What this receptor recognizes is not known. One base away there is no much larger clone; base qualities are not given.

Bladder lesion specimens were collected at transurethral resection and stored at -80C. From bladder specimens obtained at transurethral resection, DNA was extracted. Sequences were obtained from tumor-infiltrating cells from bladder cancer. The TCR sequence derives from a human donor with urothelial carcinoma. The chain is encoded by TRBV7-5 joined to TRBJ2-7. TRBV7-5 is noted as a pseudogene. The DNA reads TGTGCCAGAAGCCACGATTCCGTAACGACGAGTGACGAGCAGTACTTC. This translates into CARSHDSVTTSDEQYF.